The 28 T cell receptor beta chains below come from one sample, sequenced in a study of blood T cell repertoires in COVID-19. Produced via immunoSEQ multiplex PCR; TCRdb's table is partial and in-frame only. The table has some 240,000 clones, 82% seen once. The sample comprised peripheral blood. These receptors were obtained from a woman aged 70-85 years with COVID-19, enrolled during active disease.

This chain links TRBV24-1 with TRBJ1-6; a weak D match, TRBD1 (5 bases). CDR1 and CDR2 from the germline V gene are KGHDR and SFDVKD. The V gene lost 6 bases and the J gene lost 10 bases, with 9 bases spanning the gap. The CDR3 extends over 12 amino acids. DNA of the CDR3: TGTGCCACCAGTCAGGGTAACTCACCCCTCCACTTT. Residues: CATSQGNSPLHF.

CDR3 sequence reads: CSASTRNEKLFF. The CDR3 DNA follows: TGCAGTGCTAGTACTCGTAATGAAAAACTGTTTTTT. The V call is TRBV20-1, the J call TRBJ1-4, with D unresolved. Germline V gives CDR1 DFQATT, CDR2 SNEGSKA (reference sequence). This CDR3 is built from 12 residues. V gave up 3 bases and J gave up 4 bases, with 6 bases separating them.

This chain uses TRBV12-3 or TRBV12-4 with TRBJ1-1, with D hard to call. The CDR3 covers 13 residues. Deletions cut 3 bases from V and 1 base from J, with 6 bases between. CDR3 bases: TGTGCCAGCAGTTTTAGCCAGAACACTGAAGCTTTCTTT. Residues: CASSFSQNTEAFF.

This CDR3 reads CASSLAPAGSGRYF. CDR3 sequence (DNA): TGTGCCAGCAGCTTAGCCCCGGCGGGCAGCGGGAGGTATTTT. The chain combines TRBV7-8 with TRBJ2-3; TRBD2 matches at 8 bases. V was clipped by 0 bases and J by 14 bases; unmatched bases: 10. This CDR3 is 14 amino acids long. From germline, CDR1 is SGHVS and CDR2 FQNEAQ.

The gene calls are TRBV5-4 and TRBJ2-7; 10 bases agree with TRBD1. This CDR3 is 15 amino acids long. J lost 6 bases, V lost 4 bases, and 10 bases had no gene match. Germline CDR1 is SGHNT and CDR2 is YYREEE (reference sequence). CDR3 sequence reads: CASSDGTGEVREQYF. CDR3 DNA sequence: TGTGCCAGCAGCGACGGGACAGGGGAAGTTCGCGAGCAGTACTTC.

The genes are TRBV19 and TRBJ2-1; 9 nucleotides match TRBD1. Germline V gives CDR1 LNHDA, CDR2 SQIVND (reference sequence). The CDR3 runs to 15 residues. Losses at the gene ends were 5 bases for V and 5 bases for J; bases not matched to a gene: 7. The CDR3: CASSPGTGHHNEQFF. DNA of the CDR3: TGTGCCAGTAGTCCCGGGACAGGGCACCACAATGAGCAGTTCTTC.

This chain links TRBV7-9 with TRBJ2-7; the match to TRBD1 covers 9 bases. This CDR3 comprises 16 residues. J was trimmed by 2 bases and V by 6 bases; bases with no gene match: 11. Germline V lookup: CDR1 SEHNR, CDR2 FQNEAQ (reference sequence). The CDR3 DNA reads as TGTGCCAGCAGTCGACATTCCGGGACAGGGACCTACGAGCAGTACTTC. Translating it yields CASSRHSGTGTYEQYF.

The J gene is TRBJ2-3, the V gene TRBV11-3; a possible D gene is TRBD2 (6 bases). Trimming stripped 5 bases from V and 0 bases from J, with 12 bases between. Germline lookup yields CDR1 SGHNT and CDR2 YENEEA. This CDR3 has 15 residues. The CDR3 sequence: CASSLVGGSTDTQYF. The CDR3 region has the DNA TGTGCCAGCAGCCTAGTAGGAGGGAGCACAGATACGCAGTATTTT. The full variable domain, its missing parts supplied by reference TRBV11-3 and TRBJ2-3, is EAGVVQSPRYKIIEKKQPVAFWCNPISGHNTLYWYLQNLGQGPELLIRYENEEAVDDSQLPKDRFSAERLKGVDSTLKIQPAELGDSAVYLCASSLVGGSTDTQYFGPGTRLTVL.

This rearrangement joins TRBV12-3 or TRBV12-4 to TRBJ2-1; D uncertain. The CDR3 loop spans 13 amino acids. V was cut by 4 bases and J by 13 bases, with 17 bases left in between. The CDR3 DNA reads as TGTGCCAGCAGTTCTCAGGCTATCTTTGAACAGTTCTTC. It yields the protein CASSSQAIFEQFF.

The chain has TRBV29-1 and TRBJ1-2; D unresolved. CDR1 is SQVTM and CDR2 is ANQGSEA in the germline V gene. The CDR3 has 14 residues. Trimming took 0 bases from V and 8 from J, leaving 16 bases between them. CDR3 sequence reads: CSVEDQREIEGYTF. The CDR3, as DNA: TGCAGCGTTGAAGATCAGAGGGAAATAGAGGGCTACACCTTC.

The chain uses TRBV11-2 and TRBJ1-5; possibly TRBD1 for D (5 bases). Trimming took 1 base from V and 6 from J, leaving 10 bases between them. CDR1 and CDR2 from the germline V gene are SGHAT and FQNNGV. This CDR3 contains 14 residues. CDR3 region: CASSLAGISQPQHF. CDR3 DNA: TGTGCCAGCAGCTTAGCAGGGATAAGTCAGCCCCAGCATTTT. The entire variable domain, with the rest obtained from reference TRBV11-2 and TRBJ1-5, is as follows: EAGVAQSPRYKIIEKRQSVAFWCNPISGHATLYWYQQILGQGPKLLIQFQNNGVVDDSQLPKDRFSAERLKGVDSTLKIQPAKLEDSAVYLCASSLAGISQPQHFGDGTRLSIL.

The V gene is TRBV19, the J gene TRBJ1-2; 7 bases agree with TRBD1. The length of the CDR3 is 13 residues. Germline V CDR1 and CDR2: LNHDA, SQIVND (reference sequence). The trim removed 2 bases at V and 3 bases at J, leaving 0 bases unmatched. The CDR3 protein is CASSITGDYGYTF. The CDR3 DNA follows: TGTGCCAGTAGTATAACAGGGGACTATGGCTACACCTTC.

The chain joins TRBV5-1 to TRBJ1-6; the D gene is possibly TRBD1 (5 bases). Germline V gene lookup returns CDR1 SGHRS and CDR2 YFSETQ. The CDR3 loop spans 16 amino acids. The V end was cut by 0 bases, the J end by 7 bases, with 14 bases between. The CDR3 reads CASSLGQLGGNSPLHF. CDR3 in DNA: TGCGCCAGCAGCTTGGGACAGTTGGGGGGGAATTCACCCCTCCACTTT.

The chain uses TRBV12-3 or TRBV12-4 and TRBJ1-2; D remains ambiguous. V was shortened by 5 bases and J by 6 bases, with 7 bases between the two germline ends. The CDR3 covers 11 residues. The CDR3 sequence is CASSLKNGYTF. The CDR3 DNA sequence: TGTGCCAGCAGTCTAAAGAATGGCTACACCTTC.

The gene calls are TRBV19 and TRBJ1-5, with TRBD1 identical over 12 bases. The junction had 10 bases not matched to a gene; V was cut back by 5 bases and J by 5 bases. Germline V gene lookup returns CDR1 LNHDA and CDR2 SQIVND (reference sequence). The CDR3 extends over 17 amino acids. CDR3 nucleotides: TGTGCCAGTAGTGTCCGGGACAGGGGGCGATTCTATCAGCCCCAGCATTTT. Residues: CASSVRDRGRFYQPQHF.

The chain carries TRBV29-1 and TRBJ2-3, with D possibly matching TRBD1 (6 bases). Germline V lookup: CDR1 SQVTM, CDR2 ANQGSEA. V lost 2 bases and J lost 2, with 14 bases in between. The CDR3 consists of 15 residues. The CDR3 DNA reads TGCAGCGTTGAAAAACCAACAGGGTTCACAGATACGCAGTATTTT. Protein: CSVEKPTGFTDTQYF.

CDR3: CASEQGPYEQYF. The CDR3 DNA reads as TGTGCCAGCGAACAGGGACCCTACGAGCAGTACTTC. The V gene is TRBV28, the J gene TRBJ2-7; possibly TRBD1 for D (6 bases). Between the trimmed V and J ends, which lost 8 bases and 2 bases, there was a span of 10 bases. CDR1 and CDR2 (germline): MDHEN, SYDVKM. This CDR3 is 12 amino acids long.

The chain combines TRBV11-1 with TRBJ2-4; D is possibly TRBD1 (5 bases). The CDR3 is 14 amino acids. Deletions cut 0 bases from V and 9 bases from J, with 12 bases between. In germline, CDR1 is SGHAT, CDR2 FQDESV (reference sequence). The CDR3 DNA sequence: TGTGCCAGCAGCTTAGCCGCAGGGTCCCCCATTCAGTACTTC. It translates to CASSLAAGSPIQYF. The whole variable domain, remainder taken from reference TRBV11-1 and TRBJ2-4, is EAEVAQSPRYKITEKSQAVAFWCDPISGHATLYWYRQILGQGPELLVQFQDESVVDDSQLPKDRFSAERLKGVDSTLKIQPAELGDSAMYLCASSLAAGSPIQYFGAGTRLSVL.

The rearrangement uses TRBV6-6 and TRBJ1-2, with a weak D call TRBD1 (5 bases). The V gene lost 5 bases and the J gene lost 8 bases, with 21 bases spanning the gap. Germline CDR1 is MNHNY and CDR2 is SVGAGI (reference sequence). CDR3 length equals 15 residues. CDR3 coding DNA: TGTGCCAGCAGTCTTTTTCAGGGCGGTCCTGACGGCTACACCTTC. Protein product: CASSLFQGGPDGYTF.

The CDR3 region has the DNA TGTGCCAGCAGCTCCCCGGGGCGGGGGCCGGGTGGCTACACCTTC. Translating gives CASSSPGRGPGGYTF. This chain uses TRBV7-2 with TRBJ1-2; D is perhaps TRBD1 (6 bases). The V end was cut by 4 bases, the J end by 7 bases, with 19 bases between. This CDR3 has 15 amino acids. Germline assignment: CDR1 SGHTA and CDR2 FQGNSA.

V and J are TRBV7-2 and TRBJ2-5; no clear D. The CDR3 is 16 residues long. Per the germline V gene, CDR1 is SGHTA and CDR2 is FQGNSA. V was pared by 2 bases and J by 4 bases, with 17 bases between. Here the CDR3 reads CASSLTGSLQGETQYF. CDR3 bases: TGTGCCAGCAGCTTAACCGGGTCCCTACAAGGAGAGACCCAGTACTTC.

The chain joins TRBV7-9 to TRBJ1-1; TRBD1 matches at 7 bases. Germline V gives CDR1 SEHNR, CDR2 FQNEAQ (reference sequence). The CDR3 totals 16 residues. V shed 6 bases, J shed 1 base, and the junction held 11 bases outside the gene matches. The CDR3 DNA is TGTGCCAGCAGGACCTTAGGGGACAGACAGAACACTGAAGCTTTCTTT. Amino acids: CASRTLGDRQNTEAFF.

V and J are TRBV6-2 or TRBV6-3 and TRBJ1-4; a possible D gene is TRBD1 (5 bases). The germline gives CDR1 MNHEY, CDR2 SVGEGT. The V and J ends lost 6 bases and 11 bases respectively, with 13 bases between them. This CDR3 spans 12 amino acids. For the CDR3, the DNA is TGTGCCAGCAGCCAGCAGGGTGTGAAACTGTTTTTT. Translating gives CASSQQGVKLFF.

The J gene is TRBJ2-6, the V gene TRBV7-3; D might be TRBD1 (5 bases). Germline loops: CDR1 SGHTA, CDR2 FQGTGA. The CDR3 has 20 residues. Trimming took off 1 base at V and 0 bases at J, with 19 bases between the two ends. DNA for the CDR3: TGTGCCAGCAGCTTAAGGGCCCCCGGACGGCAGGGCTCTGGGGCCAACGTCCTGACTTTC. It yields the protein CASSLRAPGRQGSGANVLTF. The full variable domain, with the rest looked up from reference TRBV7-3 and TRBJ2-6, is GAGVSQTPSNKVTEKGKYVELRCDPISGHTALYWYRQSLGQGPEFLIYFQGTGAADDSGLPNDRFFAVRPEGSVSTLKIQRTERGDSAVYLCASSLRAPGRQGSGANVLTFGAGSRLTVL.

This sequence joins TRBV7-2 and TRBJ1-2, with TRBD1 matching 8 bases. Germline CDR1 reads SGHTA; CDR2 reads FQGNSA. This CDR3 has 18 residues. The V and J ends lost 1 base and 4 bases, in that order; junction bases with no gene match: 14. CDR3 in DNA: TGTGCCAGCAGCTTAGTCGGGACAGGCCGTATACATTTCTATGGCTACACCTTC. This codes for CASSLVGTGRIHFYGYTF.

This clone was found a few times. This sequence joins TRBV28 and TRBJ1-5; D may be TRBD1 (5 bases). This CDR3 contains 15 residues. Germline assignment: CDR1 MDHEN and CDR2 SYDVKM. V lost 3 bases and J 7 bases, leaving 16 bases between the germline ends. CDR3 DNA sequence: TGTGCCAGCAGTTTCCTGTGGGGCGGCGGACAGCCCCAGCATTTT. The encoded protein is CASSFLWGGGQPQHF.

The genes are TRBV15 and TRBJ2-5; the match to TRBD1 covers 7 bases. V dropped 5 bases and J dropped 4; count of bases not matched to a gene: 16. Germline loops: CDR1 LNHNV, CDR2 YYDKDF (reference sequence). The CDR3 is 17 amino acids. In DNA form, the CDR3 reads TGTGCCACCAGCTTCCCCGCCGGGACAGTGAAGGGAGAGACCCAGTACTTC. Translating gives CATSFPAGTVKGETQYF. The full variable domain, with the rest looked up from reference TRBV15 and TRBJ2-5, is DAMVIQNPRYQVTQFGKPVTLSCSQTLNHNVMYWYQQKSSQAPKLLFHYYDKDFNNEADTPDNFQSRRPNTSFCFLDIRSPGLGDTAMYLCATSFPAGTVKGETQYFGPGTRLLVL.

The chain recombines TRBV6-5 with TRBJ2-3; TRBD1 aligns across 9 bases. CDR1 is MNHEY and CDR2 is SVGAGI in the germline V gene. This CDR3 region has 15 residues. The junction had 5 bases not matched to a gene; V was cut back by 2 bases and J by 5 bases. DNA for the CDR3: TGTGCCAGCAGTTACGGGACAGGGAGAATAGATACGCAGTATTTT. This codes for CASSYGTGRIDTQYF.